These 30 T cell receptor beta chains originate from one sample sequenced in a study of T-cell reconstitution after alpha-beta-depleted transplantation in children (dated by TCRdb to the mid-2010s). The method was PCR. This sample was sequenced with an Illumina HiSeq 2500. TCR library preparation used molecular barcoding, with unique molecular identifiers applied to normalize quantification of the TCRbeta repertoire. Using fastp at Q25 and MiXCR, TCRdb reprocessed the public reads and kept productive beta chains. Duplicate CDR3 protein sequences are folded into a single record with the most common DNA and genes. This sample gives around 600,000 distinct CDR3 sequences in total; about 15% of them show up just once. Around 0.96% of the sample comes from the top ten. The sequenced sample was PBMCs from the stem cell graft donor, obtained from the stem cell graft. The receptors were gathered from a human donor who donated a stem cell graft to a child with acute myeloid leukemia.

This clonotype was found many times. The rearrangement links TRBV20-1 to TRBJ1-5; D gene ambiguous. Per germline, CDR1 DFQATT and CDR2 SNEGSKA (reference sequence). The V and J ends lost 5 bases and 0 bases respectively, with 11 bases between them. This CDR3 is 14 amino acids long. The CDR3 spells CSAPVLNSNQPQHF. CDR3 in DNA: TGCAGTGCTCCGGTCCTTAATAGCAATCAGCCCCAGCATTTT.

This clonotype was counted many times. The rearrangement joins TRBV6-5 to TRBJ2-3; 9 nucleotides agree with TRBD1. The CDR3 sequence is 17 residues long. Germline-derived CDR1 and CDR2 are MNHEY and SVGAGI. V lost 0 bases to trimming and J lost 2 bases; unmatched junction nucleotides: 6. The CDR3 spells CASSYSIRQGDTDTQYF. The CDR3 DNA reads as TGTGCCAGCAGTTACTCGATAAGACAGGGGGACACAGATACGCAGTATTTT.

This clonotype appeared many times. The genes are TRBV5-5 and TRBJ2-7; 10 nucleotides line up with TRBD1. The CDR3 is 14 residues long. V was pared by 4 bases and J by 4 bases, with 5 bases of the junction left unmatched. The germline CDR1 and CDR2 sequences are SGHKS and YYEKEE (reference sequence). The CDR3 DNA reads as TGTGCCAGCAGCGTGGACAGGGGGTGGTACGAGCAGTACTTC. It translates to CASSVDRGWYEQYF.

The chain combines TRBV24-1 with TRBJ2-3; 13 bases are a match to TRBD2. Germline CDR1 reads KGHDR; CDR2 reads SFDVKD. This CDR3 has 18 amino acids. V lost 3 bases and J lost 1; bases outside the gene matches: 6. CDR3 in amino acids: CATSDPGTSGAGTDTQYF. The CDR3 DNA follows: TGTGCCACCAGTGATCCCGGGACTAGCGGGGCTGGCACAGATACGCAGTATTTT.

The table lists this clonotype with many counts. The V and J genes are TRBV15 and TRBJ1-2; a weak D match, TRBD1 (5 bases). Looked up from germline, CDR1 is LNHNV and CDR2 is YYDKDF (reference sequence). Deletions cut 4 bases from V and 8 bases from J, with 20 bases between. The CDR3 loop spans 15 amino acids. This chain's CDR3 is CATSTPHSLRGGYTF. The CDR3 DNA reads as TGTGCCACCAGCACCCCTCACTCCCTCCGGGGCGGCTACACCTTC.

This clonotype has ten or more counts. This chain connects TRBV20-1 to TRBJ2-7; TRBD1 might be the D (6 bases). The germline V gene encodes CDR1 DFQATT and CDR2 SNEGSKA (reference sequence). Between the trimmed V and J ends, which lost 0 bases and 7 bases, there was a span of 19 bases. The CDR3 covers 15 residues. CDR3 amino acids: CSARDIMIRGGEQYF. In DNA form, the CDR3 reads TGCAGTGCTAGAGACATAATGATCAGGGGTGGGGAGCAGTACTTC.

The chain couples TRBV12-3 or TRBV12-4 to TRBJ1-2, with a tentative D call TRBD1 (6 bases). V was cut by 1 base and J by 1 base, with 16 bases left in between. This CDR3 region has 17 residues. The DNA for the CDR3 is TGTGCCAGCAGTTTAGGATGGACAGCTGGAATTAACTATGGCTACACCTTC. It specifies CASSLGWTAGINYGYTF.

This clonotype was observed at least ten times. The DNA of the CDR3 is TGCAGTGCTTGGGGGGTCGGCAGGCCGACGATCGTC. As protein: CSAWGVGRPTIV. The V and J genes are TRBV20-1 and TRBJ2-7; perhaps TRBD2 as D (6 bases). This CDR3 contains 12 residues. Germline values: CDR1 DFQATT, CDR2 SNEGSKA (reference sequence).

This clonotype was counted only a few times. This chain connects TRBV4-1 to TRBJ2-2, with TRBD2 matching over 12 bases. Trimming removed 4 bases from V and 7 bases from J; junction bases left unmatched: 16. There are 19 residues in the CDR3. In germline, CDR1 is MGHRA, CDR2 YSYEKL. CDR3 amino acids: CASSPKFPTSGGRGGELFF. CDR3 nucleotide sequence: TGCGCCAGCAGCCCGAAGTTTCCGACTAGCGGGGGACGTGGCGGGGAGCTGTTTTTT.

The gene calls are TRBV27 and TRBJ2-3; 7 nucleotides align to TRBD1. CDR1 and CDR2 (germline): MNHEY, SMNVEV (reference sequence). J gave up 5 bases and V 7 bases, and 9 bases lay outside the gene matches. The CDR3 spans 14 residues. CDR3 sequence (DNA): TGTGCCAGCAAAAGGGGGCAGGTTGAAGATACGCAGTATTTT. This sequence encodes CASKRGQVEDTQYF.

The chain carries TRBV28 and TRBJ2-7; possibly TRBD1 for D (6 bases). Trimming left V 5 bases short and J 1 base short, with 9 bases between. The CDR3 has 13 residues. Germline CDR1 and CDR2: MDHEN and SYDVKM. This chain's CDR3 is CASSGQISYEQYV. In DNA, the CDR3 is TGTGCCAGCAGTGGACAGATATCCTACGAGCAGTACGTC.

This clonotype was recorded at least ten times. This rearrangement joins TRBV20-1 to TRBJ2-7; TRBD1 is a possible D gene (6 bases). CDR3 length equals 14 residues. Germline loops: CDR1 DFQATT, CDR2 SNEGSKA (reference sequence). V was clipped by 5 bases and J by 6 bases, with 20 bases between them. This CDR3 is CSALILQGWGEQYV. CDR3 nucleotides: TGCAGTGCTCTAATTCTGCAGGGGTGGGGCGAGCAGTACGTC.

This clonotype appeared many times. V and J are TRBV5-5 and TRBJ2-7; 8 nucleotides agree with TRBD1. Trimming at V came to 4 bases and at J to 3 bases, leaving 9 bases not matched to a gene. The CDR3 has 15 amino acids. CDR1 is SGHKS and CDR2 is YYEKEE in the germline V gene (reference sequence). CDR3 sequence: CASSPITGGIYEQYF. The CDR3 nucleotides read TGTGCCAGCAGCCCTATTACAGGGGGTATCTACGAGCAGTACTTC.

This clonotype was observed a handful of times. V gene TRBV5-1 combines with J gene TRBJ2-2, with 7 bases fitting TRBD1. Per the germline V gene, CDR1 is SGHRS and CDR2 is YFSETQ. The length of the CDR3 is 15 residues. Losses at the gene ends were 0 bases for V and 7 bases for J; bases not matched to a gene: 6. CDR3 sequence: CASSLEVRGIGELFF. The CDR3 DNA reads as TGCGCCAGCAGCTTGGAGGTCAGGGGGATCGGGGAGCTGTTTTTT.

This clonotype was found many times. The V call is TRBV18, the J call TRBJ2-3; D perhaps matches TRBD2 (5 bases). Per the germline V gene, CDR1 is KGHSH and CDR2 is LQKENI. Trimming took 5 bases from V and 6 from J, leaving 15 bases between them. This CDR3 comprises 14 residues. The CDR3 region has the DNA TGTGCCAGCTCAGGCCGACTAACCGCGGATACGCAGTATTTT. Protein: CASSGRLTADTQYF.

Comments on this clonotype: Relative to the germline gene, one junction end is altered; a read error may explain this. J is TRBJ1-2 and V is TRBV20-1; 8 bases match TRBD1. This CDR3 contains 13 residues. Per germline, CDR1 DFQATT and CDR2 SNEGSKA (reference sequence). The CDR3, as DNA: TGCAGCGCTAGCCCGGGACAGGAGGGTGGCTACACCTTC. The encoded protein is CSASPGQEGGYTF.

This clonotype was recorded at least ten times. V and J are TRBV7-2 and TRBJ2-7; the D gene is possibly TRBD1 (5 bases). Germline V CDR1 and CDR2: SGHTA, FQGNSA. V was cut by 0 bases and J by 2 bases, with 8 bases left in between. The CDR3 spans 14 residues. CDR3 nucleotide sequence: TGTGCCAGCAGCTTAGCTCAGGGCCCCTACGAGCAGTACTTC. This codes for CASSLAQGPYEQYF.

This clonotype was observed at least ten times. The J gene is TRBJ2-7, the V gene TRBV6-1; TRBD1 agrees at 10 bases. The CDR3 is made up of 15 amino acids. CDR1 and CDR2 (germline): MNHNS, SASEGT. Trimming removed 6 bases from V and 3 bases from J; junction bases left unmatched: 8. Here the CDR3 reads CASSSQRTGGYEQYF. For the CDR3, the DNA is TGTGCCAGCAGCTCCCAGAGGACAGGGGGCTACGAGCAGTACTTC.

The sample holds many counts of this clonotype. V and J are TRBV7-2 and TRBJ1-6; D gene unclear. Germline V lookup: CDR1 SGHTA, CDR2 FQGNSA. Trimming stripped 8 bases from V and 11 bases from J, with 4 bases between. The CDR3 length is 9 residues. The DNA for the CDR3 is TGTGCCAGCGGACCACCCCTCCACTTT. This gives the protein CASGPPLHF. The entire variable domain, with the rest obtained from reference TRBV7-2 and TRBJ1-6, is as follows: GAGVSQSPSNKVTEKGKDVELRCDPISGHTALYWYRQSLGQGLEFLIYFQGNSAPDKSGLPSDRFSAERTGGSVSTLTIQRTQQEDSAVYLCASGPPLHFGNGTRLTVT.

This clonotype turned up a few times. The CDR3 reads CASGPGQPNEKLFF. DNA for the CDR3: TGCGCCAGCGGCCCGGGACAGCCGAATGAAAAACTGTTTTTT. This chain uses TRBV5-1 with TRBJ1-4; TRBD1 matches 7 bases. The CDR3 runs to 14 residues. V shed 7 bases, J shed 5 bases, and the junction held 8 bases outside the gene matches. CDR1 is SGHRS, CDR2 YFSETQ, per germline.

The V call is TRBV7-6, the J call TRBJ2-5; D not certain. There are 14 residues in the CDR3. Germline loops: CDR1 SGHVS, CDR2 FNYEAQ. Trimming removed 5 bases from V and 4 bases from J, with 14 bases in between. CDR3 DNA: TGTGCCAGCAGCCGGGCTGGGGTGGCAGAGACCCAGTACTTC. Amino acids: CASSRAGVAETQYF.

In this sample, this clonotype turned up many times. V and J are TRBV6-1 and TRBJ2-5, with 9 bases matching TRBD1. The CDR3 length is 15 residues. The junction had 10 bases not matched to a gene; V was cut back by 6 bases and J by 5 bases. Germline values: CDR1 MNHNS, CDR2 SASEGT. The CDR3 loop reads CASRSGTGQGETQYF. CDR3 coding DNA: TGTGCCAGCAGGTCCGGGACAGGGCAGGGGGAGACCCAGTACTTC.

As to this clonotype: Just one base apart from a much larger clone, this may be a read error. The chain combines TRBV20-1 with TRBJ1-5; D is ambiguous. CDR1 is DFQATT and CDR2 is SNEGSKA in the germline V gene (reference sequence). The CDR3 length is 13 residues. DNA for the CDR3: TGCAGTGCTAGAGAACCGGGGTATCAGCCCCGGCATTTT. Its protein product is CSAREPGYQPRHF.

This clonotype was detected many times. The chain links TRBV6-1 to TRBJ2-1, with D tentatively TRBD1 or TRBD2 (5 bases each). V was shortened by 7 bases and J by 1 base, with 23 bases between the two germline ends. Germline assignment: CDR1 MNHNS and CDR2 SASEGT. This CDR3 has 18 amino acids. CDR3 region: CASTPRAAGKRSYNEQFF. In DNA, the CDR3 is TGTGCCAGCACCCCGAGGGCGGCAGGGAAGAGATCCTACAATGAGCAGTTCTTC.

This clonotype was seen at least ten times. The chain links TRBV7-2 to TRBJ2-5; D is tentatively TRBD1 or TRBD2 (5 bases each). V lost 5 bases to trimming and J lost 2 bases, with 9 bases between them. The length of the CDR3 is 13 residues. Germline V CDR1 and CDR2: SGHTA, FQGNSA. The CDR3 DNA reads TGTGCCAGCAGCCGAGGGGATCAAGAGACCCAGTACTTC. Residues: CASSRGDQETQYF.

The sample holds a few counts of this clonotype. The CDR3 here is CASSPTGSLEQFF. The DNA of the CDR3 is TGTGCCAGCAGCCCGACAGGGTCTCTCGAGCAGTTCTTC. The genes are TRBV5-5 and TRBJ2-1, with 7 bases identical to TRBD1. Germline loops: CDR1 SGHKS, CDR2 YYEKEE (reference sequence). The CDR3 contains 13 residues. Trimming removed 4 bases from V and 10 bases from J; junction bases left unmatched: 8.

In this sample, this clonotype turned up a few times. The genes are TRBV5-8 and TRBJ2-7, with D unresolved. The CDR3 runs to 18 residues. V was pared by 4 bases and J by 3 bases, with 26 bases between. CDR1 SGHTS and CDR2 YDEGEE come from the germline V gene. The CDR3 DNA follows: TGTGCCAGCAGCCCACGGGCCGTTGACATCGCAAACGGCTACGAGCAGTACGTC. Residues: CASSPRAVDIANGYEQYV.

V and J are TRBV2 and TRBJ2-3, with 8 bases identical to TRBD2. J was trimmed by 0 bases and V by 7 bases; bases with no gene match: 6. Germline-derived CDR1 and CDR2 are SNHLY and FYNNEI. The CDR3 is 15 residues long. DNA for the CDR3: TGTGCCAGCACTCGAGCGGGGGCTAGCACAGATACGCAGTATTTT. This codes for CASTRAGASTDTQYF.

CDR3 amino acids: CASSLEGVDTEAFF. CDR3 coding DNA: TGCGCCAGCAGCTTGGAGGGGGTCGACACTGAAGCTTTCTTT. The chain links TRBV5-1 to TRBJ1-1, with a weak D call TRBD1 (6 bases). Germline V gene sequence: CDR1 SGHRS, CDR2 YFSETQ. CDR3 length: 14 amino acids. V dropped 0 bases and J dropped 3 bases, with 9 bases sitting between them.

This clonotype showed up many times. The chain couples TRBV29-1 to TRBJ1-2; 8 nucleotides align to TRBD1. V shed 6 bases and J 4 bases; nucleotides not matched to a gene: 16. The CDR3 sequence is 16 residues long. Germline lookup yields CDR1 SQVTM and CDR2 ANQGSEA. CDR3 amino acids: CSVLRGPDREGYGYTF. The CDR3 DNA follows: TGCAGCGTCCTGAGGGGGCCGGACAGGGAAGGCTATGGCTACACCTTC.